This note documents a single TCR beta chain sequence. This entry belongs to a study of OX40 agonist ivuxolimab in advanced cancers. Using immunoSEQ multiplex PCR, the repertoire was profiled, and TCRdb retains in-frame clones only, with some absent. The sample contains some 16,000 clones, over 70% of which appear only once. The V gene's germline CDR1 is MNHNY and CDR2 SVGAGI (reference sequence). This CDR3 is 14 amino acids long. V was pared by 6 bases and J by 2 bases, with 7 bases of the junction left unmatched. The chain combines TRBV6-6 with TRBJ2-7, with 7 bases identical to TRBD1. Material: CD4+ or CD8+ T cells sorted from blood, obtained in a trial of the OX40 agonist ivuxolimab. This TCR was recovered from an adult with an advanced solid tumor such as melanoma, head and neck, liver or kidney cancer. CDR3 in DNA: TGTGCCAGCAGGACAGGGCTAGGCACCTACGAGCAGTACTTC. Protein: CASRTGLGTYEQYF.